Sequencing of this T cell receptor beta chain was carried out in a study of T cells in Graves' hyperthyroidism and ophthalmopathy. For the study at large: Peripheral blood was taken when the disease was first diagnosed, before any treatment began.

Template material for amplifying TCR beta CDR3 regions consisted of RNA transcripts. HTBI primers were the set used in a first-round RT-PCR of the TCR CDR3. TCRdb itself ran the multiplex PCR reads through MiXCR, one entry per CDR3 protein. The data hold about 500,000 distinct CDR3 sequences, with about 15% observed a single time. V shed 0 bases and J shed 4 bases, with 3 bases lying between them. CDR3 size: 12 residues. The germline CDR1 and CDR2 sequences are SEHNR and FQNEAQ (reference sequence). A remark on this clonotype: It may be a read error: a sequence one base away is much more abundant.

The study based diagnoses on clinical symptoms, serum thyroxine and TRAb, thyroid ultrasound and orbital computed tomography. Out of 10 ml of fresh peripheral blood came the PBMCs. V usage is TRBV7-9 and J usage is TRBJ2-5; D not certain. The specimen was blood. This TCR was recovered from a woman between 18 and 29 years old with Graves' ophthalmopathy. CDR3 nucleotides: TGTGCCAGCAGCTTAGCGGTAGAGACCCAGTACTTC. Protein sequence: CASSLAVETQYF. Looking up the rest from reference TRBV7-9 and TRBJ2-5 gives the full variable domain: DTGVSQNPRHKITKRGQNVTFRCDPISEHNRLYWYRQTLGQGPEFLTYFQNEAQLEKSRLLSDRFSAERPKGSFSTLEIQRTEQGDSAMYLCASSLAVETQYFGPGTRLLVL.